This T cell receptor beta chain was recorded in a study of Graves' ophthalmopathy and Graves' hyperthyroidism. Broader study findings: Prediction of ophthalmopathy progression reached roughly 70% sensitivity and approximately 75% specificity. A majority of expanded thyroid clonotypes exceeding 0.001 frequency were likewise present in blood. Separation of ophthalmopathy from stable hyperthyroidism was achieved by a 13-signature model, at approximately 90% sensitivity and under 82% specificity.

The V gene lost 8 bases and the J gene lost 7 bases, with 7 bases spanning the gap. This CDR3 is 11 amino acids long. Germline CDR1 is KGHDR and CDR2 is SFDVKD. Investigators amplified TCR beta CDR3 regions from RNA transcripts. HTBI primers were used in a first-round RT-PCR, which preceded a second-round multiplex PCR. One entry per CDR3 protein results from TCRdb running MiXCR on the multiplex PCR reads. The repertoire holds 600,000 to 700,000 distinct CDR3 sequences, with about 38% as singletons. This clonotype appeared a single time. What it binds is not known. Enrollment excluded any patients with other autoimmune diseases, uncontrolled infections, pregnancy or lactation.

The chain employs TRBV24-1 and TRBJ2-2; the D is unclear. This TCR came from an adult man with Graves' ophthalmopathy. The source material was peripheral blood. CDR3 in DNA: TGTGCCACCAAGGCTAGCGGGGAGCTGTTTTTT. Its protein is CATKASGELFF.